This entry is about one T cell receptor (beta chain). Its antigen remains unidentified. The data derive from a study of cytomegalovirus exposure and HLA in healthy donors. Study observations and caveats: Published work reported that the classifier diagnosed cytomegalovirus status with high specificity and sensitivity. First-cohort TCR clusters tended to co-occur in the roughly 130 validation repertoires, a later analysis found. Through in vitro validation, three CMV-associated chains were shown to be specific for CMV antigens. The authors enumerated around 150 TCR beta chains as linked to cytomegalovirus.

The CDR3 sequence is 12 residues long. Trimming at V came to 6 bases and at J to 8 bases, leaving 1 base not matched to a gene. The germline gives CDR1 WSHSY, CDR2 SAAADI. Assay used: immunoSEQ multiplex PCR; TCRdb lists only in-frame clones, some missing. The table has more than 55,000 clones, roughly 89% seen once. The sequence was collected from a woman aged 18-30 years in good health and CMV-seronegative. The chain is built from TRBV10-2 and TRBJ2-2; 9 nucleotides align to TRBD1. What was sequenced was PBMCs. The chain's CDR3 is CASRDRGGELFF. The CDR3 DNA is TGCGCCAGCAGGGACAGGGGAGGGGAGCTGTTTTTT.